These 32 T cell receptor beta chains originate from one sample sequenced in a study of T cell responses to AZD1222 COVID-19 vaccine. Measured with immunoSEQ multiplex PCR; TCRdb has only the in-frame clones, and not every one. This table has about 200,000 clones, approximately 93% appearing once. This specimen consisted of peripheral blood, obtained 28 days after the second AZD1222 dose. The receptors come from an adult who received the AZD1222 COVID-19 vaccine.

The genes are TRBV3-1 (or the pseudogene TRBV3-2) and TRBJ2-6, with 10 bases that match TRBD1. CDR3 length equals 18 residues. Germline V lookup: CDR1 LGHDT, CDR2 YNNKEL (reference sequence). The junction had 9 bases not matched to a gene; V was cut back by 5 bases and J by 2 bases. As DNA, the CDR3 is TGTGCCAGCAGCAAGAGAGGGACAGGGGAAACTGGGGCCAACGTCCTGACTTTC. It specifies CASSKRGTGETGANVLTF.

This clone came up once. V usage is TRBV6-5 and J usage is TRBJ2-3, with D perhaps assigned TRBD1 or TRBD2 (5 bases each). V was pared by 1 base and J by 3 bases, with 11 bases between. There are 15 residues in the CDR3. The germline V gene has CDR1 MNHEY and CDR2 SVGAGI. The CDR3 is CASSYLAGGTDTQYF. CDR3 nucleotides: TGTGCCAGCAGTTACTTAGCTGGGGGAACAGATACGCAGTATTTT.

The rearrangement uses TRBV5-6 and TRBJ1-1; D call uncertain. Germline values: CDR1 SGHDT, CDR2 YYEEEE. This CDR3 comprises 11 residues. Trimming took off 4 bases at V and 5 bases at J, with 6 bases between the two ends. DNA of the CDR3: TGTGCCAGCAGCCGAGTTACTGAAGCTTTCTTT. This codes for CASSRVTEAFF.

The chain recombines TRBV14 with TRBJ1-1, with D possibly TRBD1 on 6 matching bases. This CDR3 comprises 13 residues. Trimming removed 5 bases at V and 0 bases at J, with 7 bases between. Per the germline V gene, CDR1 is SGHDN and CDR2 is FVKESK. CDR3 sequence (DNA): TGTGCCAGCAGCACAGGGTTGAACACTGAAGCTTTCTTT. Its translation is CASSTGLNTEAFF.

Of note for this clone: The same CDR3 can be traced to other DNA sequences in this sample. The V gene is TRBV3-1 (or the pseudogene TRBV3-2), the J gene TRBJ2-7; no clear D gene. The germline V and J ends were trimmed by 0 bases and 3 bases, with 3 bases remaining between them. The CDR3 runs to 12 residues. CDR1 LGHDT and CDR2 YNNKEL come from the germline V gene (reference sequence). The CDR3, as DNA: TGTGCCAGCAGCCAAGACCGCTACGAGCAGTACTTC. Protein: CASSQDRYEQYF.

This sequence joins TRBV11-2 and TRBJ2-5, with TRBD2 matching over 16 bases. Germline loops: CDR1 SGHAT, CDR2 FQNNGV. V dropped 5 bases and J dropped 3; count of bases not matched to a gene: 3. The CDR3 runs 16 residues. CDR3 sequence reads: CASSTGLAGGKETQYF. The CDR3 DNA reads TGTGCCAGCAGCACGGGACTAGCGGGAGGGAAAGAGACCCAGTACTTC.

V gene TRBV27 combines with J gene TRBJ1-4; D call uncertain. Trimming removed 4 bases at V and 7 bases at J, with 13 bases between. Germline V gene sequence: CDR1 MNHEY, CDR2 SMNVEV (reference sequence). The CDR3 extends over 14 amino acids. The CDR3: CASSYYGEVEKLFF. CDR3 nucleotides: TGTGCCAGCAGTTATTACGGGGAGGTTGAAAAACTGTTTTTT. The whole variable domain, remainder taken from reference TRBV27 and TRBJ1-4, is EAQVTQNPRYLITVTGKKLTVTCSQNMNHEYMSWYRQDPGLGLRQIYYSMNVEVTDKGDVPEGYKVSRKEKRNFPLILESPSPNQTSLYFCASSYYGEVEKLFFGSGTQLSVL.

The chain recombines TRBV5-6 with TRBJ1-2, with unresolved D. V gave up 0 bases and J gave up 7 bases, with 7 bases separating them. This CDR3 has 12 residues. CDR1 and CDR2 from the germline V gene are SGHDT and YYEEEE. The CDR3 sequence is CASSLGGLGYTF. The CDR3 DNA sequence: TGTGCCAGCAGCTTGGGAGGTCTTGGCTACACCTTC.

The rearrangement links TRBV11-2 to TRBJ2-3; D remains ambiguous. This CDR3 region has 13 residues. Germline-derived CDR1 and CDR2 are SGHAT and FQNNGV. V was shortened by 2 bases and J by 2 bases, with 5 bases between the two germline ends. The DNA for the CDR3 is TGTGCCAGCAGCTTATCCCCCACAGATACGCAGTATTTT. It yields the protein CASSLSPTDTQYF.

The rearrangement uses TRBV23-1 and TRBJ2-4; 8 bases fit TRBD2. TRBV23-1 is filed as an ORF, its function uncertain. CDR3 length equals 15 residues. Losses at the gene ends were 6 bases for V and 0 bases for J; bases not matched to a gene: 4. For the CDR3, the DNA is TGCGCCAGCAGCCACGGGAGGGAAGCCAAAAACATTCAGTACTTC. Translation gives CASSHGREAKNIQYF.

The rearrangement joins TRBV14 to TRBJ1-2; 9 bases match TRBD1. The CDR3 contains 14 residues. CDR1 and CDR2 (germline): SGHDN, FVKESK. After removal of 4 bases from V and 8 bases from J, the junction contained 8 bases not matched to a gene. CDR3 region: CASSPALTGGGYTF. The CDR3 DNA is TGTGCCAGCAGCCCGGCACTTACAGGGGGCGGCTACACCTTC.

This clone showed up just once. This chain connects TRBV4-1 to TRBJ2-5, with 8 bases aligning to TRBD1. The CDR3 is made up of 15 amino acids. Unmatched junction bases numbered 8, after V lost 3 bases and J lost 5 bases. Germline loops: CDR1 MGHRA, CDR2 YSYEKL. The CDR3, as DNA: TGCGCCAGCAGCCAGTCCGGGACAGGTCCTGAGACCCAGTACTTC. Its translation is CASSQSGTGPETQYF.

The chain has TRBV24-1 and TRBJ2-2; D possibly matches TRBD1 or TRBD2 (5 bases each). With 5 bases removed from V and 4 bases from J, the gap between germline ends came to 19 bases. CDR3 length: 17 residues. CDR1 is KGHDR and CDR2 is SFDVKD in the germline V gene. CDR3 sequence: CATSAARAGKGTGELFF. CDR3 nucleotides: TGTGCCACCAGTGCTGCGCGGGCAGGGAAGGGCACCGGGGAGCTGTTTTTT.

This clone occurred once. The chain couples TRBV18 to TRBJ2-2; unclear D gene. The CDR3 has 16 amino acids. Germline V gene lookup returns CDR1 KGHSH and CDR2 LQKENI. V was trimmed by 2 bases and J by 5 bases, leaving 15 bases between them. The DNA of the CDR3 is TGTGCCAGCTCACCAAGGGCTACTTCAGTGACCGGGGAGCTGTTTTTT. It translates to CASSPRATSVTGELFF.

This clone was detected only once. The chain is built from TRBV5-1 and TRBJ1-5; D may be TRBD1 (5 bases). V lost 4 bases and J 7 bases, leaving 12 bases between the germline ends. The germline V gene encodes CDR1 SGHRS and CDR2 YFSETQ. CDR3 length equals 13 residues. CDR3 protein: CASSSGDQQPQHF. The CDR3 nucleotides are TGCGCCAGCAGCAGCGGGGACCAGCAGCCCCAGCATTTT.

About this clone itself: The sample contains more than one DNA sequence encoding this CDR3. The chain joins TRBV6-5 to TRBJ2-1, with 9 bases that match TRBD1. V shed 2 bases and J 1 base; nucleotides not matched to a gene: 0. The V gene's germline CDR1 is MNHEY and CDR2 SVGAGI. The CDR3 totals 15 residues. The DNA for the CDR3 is TGTGCCAGCAGTTACGGGACAGGGTCCTACAATGAGCAGTTCTTC. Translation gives CASSYGTGSYNEQFF.

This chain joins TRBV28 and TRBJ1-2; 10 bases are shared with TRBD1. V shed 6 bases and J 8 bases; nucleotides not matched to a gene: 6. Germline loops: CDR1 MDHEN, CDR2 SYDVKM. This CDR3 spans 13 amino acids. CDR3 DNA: TGTGCCAGCAGGACAGGGGGCGATTCGGGCTACACCTTC. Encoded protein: CASRTGGDSGYTF.

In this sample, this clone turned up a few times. The CDR3 loop reads CASSEAITRFGGGTDTQYF. The CDR3 DNA reads TGTGCCAGCAGTGAAGCGATAACTCGTTTCGGCGGGGGCACAGATACGCAGTATTTT. The chain carries TRBV6-1 and TRBJ2-3; D is perhaps TRBD2 (6 bases). V lost 0 bases and J lost 1, with 20 bases in between. Per germline, CDR1 MNHNS and CDR2 SASEGT. The CDR3 loop spans 19 amino acids.

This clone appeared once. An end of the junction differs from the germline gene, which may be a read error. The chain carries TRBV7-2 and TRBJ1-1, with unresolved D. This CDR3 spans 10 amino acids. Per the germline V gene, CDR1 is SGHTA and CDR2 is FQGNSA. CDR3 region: CASSLISLQF. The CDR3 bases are TGTGCCAGCAGCTTAATTTCGTTGCAGTTT.

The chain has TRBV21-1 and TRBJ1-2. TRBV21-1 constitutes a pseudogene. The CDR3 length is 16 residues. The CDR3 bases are TGTGCCAGCAGCGTCCCGGTCGGGGCCCCTCTCTATGGCTACACCTTC. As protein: CASSVPVGAPLYGYTF.

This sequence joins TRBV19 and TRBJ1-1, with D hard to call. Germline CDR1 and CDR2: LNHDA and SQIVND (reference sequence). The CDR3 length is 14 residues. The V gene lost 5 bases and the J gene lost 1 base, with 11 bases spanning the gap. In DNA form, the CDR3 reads TGTGCCAGTAGTGTGTATAGGAAGAACACTGAAGCTTTCTTT. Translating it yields CASSVYRKNTEAFF. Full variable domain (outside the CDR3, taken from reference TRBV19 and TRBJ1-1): DGGITQSPKYLFRKEGQNVTLSCEQNLNHDAMYWYRQDPGQGLRLIYYSQIVNDFQKGDIAEGYSVSREKKESFPLTVTSAQKNPTAFYLCASSVYRKNTEAFFGQGTRLTVV.

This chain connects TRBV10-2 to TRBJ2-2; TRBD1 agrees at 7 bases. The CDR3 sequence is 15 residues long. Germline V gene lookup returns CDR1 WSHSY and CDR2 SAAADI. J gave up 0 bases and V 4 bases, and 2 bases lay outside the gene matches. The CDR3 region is CASSADRANTGELFF. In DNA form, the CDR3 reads TGCGCCAGCAGTGCCGACAGGGCGAACACCGGGGAGCTGTTTTTT.

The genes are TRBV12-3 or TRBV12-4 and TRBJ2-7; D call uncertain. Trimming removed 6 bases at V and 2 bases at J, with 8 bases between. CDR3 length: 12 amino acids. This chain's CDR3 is CASSRIPYEQYF. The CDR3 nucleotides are TGTGCCAGCAGCCGAATCCCCTACGAGCAGTACTTC.

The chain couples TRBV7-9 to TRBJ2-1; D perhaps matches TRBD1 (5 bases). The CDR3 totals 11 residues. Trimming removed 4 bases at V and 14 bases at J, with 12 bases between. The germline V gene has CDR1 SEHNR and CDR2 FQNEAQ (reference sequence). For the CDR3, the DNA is TGTGCCAGCAGCTCCGAGACAGACGAGTTCTTC. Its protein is CASSSETDEFF.

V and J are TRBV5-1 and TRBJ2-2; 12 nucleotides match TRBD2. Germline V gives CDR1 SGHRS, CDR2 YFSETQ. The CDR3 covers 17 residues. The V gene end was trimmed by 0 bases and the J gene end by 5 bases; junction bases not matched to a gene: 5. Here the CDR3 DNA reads TGCGCCAGCAGCTTGGGACTAGCGGGGGTTGAGACCGGGGAGCTGTTTTTT. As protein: CASSLGLAGVETGELFF.

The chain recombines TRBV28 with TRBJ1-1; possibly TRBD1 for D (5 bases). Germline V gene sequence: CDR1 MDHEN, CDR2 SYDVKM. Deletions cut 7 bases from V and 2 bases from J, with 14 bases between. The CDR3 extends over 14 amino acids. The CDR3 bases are TGTGCCAGCACCCCCGACAGTACAAACACTGAAGCTTTCTTT. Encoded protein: CASTPDSTNTEAFF.

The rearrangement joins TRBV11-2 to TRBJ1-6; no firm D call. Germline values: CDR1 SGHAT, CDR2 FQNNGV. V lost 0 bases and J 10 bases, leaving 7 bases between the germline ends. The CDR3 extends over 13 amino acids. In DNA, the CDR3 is TGTGCCAGCAGCTTAGATCTGGGGTCACCCCTCCACTTT. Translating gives CASSLDLGSPLHF.

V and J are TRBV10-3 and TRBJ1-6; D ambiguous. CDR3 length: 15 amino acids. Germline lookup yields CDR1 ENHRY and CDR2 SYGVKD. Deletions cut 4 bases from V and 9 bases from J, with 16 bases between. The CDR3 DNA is TGTGCCATCAGTGGAACGGATCCTTCTCGTTCACCCCTCCACTTT. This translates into CAISGTDPSRSPLHF.

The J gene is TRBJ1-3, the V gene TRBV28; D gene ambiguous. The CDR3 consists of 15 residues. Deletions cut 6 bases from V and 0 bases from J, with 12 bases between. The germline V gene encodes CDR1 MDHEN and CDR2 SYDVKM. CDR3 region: CASSPGPGSGNTIYF. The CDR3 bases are TGTGCCAGCAGCCCTGGACCGGGCTCTGGAAACACCATATATTTT.

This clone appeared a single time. Written as DNA, the CDR3 is TGTGCCAGCAGTTCTCAGGCATCTGGAAACACCATATATTTT. It encodes CASSSQASGNTIYF. The genes are TRBV28 and TRBJ1-3; unclear D gene. The CDR3 loop spans 14 amino acids. Per germline, CDR1 MDHEN and CDR2 SYDVKM. V shed 4 bases and J shed 1 base, with 8 bases lying between them.

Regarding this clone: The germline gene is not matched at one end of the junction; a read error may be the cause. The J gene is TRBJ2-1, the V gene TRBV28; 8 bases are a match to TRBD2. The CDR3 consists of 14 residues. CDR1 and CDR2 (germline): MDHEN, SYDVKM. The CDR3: CAGSLVAGSNEQFF. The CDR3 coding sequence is TGTGCCGGCAGTTTAGTAGCGGGGTCCAATGAGCAGTTCTTC.

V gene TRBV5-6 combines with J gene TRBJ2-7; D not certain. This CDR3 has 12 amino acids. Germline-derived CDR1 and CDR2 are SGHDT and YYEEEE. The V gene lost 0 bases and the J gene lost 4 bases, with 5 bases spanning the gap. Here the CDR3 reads CASSLASYEQYF. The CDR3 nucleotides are TGTGCCAGCAGCTTGGCATCATACGAGCAGTACTTC.